This T cell receptor (beta chain) was sequenced in a study of blood T cell repertoires in COVID-19. V shed 3 bases, J shed 4 bases, and the junction held 9 bases outside the gene matches. The length of the CDR3 is 16 residues. CDR1 and CDR2 from the germline V gene are SGDLS and YYNGEE. Produced via immunoSEQ multiplex PCR; TCRdb's table is partial and in-frame only. The sample lists 180,000 or so clones, about 86% occurring once. The clonotype was recovered from a man aged 60-69 years with acute or convalescent COVID-19. Source material: peripheral blood. This chain joins TRBV9 and TRBJ1-4; 7 bases align to TRBD1. The CDR3 sequence is CASSGGMGQINEKLFF. CDR3 bases: TGTGCCAGCAGCGGAGGTATGGGACAGATTAATGAAAAACTGTTTTTT.